This passage covers 25 T cell receptor beta chains from one sample sequenced in a study of T-cell reconstitution after alpha-beta-depleted transplantation in children. Unique molecular identifiers were incorporated when the TCRbeta library was constructed. One entry per CDR3 protein, called by TCRdb with MiXCR from the PCR reads. The table includes some 240,000 distinct CDR3 sequences, around 8.9% detected once. The sequenced sample was PBMCs from the stem cell graft donor, obtained from the stem cell graft. The source of these receptors is a human donor who donated a stem cell graft to a child with SCID.

This clonotype showed up many times. The V gene is TRBV20-1, the J gene TRBJ2-5; TRBD1 matches 7 bases. Germline V gene data show CDR1 as DFQATT and CDR2 as SNEGSKA (reference sequence). Trimming removed 0 bases from V and 1 base from J; junction bases left unmatched: 5. The CDR3 has 15 residues. DNA for the CDR3: TGCAGTGCTAGAGATCTACAGGGGCCCCAAGAGACCCAGTACTTC. Its translation: CSARDLQGPQETQYF.

This clonotype was observed at least ten times. V is TRBV9 and J is TRBJ2-1, with 8 bases lining up with TRBD2. This CDR3 comprises 16 residues. After removal of 4 bases from V and 3 bases from J, the junction contained 9 bases not matched to a gene. Germline CDR1 is SGDLS and CDR2 is YYNGEE. CDR3 nucleotide sequence: TGTGCCAGCAGCACTCTTGCTAGCGGGCTCTACAATGAGCAGTTCTTC. As protein: CASSTLASGLYNEQFF.

In its sample, this clonotype was seen many times. This sequence joins TRBV5-5 and TRBJ1-5, with D uncertain. V was cut by 0 bases and J by 2 bases, with 12 bases left in between. The germline V gene has CDR1 SGHKS and CDR2 YYEKEE (reference sequence). The CDR3 totals 16 residues. The CDR3 nucleotides are TGTGCCAGCAGCTTGGTGTTCGGCAGCCGCAATCAGCCCCAGCATTTT. This encodes CASSLVFGSRNQPQHF.

In its sample, this clonotype was seen many times. The genes are TRBV6-1 and TRBJ2-3; no clear D. The germline V gene has CDR1 MNHNS and CDR2 SASEGT. The CDR3 has 14 amino acids. The germline V and J ends were trimmed by 7 bases and 3 bases, with 14 bases remaining between them. The CDR3 sequence is CASTKALFTDTQYF. The CDR3, as DNA: TGTGCCAGCACCAAGGCCCTCTTTACAGATACGCAGTATTTT.

V and J are TRBV3-1 and TRBJ2-7, with TRBD1 matching 8 bases. The CDR3 is made up of 15 amino acids. Per germline, CDR1 LGHDT and CDR2 YNNKEL (reference sequence). The trim removed 4 bases at V and 7 bases at J, leaving 12 bases unmatched. The CDR3: CASSLLGQGPGEQYF. The DNA of the CDR3 is TGTGCCAGCAGCCTTCTAGGACAGGGCCCTGGGGAGCAGTACTTC.

This clonotype was recorded at least ten times. This chain uses TRBV20-1 with TRBJ1-1, with D hard to call. From germline, CDR1 is DFQATT and CDR2 SNEGSKA (reference sequence). CDR3 length equals 13 residues. V gave up 1 base and J gave up 6 bases, with 12 bases separating them. The CDR3 DNA reads as TGCAGTGCTAGAGGGGGAGCGTTGGCTGAAGCTTTCTTT. Amino acids: CSARGGALAEAFF.

Ten or more counts support this clonotype. The genes are TRBV5-1 and TRBJ2-7; 8 positions match TRBD1. The CDR3 extends over 12 amino acids. In germline, CDR1 is SGHRS, CDR2 YFSETQ. Trimming took 4 bases from V and 5 from J; bases not matched to a gene: 2. CDR3 coding DNA: TGCGCCAGCAGCCCGGACAGGGACGAGCAGTACTTC. Translated, it gives CASSPDRDEQYF.

This clonotype was detected many times. The chain carries TRBV12-3 or TRBV12-4 and TRBJ2-2, with D possibly TRBD2 on 5 matching bases. This CDR3 is 12 amino acids long. Trimming shortened V by 6 bases and J by 4 bases, and 6 bases separated the two germline ends. The CDR3 reads CASRRVTGELFF. Written as DNA, the CDR3 is TGTGCCAGCAGGCGGGTCACCGGGGAGCTGTTTTTT.

This clonotype was counted ten times or more. V gene TRBV3-1 combines with J gene TRBJ1-6; perhaps TRBD1 as D (6 bases). Per the germline V gene, CDR1 is LGHDT and CDR2 is YNNKEL (reference sequence). Trimming took 3 bases from V and 5 from J, leaving 8 bases between them. This CDR3 contains 14 residues. CDR3 sequence (DNA): TGTGCCAGCAGCCAGGACAGCAATAATTCACCCCTCCACTTT. Its translation is CASSQDSNNSPLHF.

Many counts were recorded for this clonotype. The rearrangement joins TRBV20-1 to TRBJ1-2, with 7 bases fitting TRBD1. The germline V gene has CDR1 DFQATT and CDR2 SNEGSKA (reference sequence). V lost 4 bases and J lost 5; bases outside the gene matches: 7. CDR3 length: 13 residues. The DNA for the CDR3 is TGCAGTGCTAAGACAGGGAATTATTATGGCTACACCTTC. Its translation is CSAKTGNYYGYTF.

This clonotype has at least ten counts. The germline gene is not matched at one end of the junction; a read error may be the cause. The chain uses TRBV6-1 and TRBJ1-6, with 9 bases lining up with TRBD1. The CDR3 has 16 amino acids. Germline V gene data show CDR1 as MNHNS and CDR2 as SASEGT. CDR3 amino acids: CGSGTGTGGYNSPLHF. Written as DNA, the CDR3 is TGTGGCAGCGGGACAGGGACGGGAGGTTATAATTCACCCCTCCACTTT.

This clonotype has a count of ten or more. This sequence joins TRBV24-1 and TRBJ2-1; D unclear. Trimming pared 3 bases from V and 4 bases from J, leaving 3 bases between. Per germline, CDR1 KGHDR and CDR2 SFDVKD. The CDR3 is 12 amino acids. The CDR3: CATSDVYNEQFF. DNA for the CDR3: TGTGCCACCAGTGATGTGTACAATGAGCAGTTCTTC.

This clonotype was seen ten or more times. This sequence joins TRBV24-1 and TRBJ2-1; 7 positions match TRBD2. Trimming removed 1 base from V and 9 bases from J; junction bases left unmatched: 2. This CDR3 has 13 residues. Germline loops: CDR1 KGHDR, CDR2 SFDVKD. Here the CDR3 DNA reads TGTGCCACCAGTGATTTTGGGGGGGGTGAGCAGTTCTTC. Encoded protein: CATSDFGGGEQFF.

The rearrangement uses TRBV28 and TRBJ1-6; D remains ambiguous. V lost 7 bases and J 0 bases, leaving 10 bases between the germline ends. From germline, CDR1 is MDHEN and CDR2 SYDVKM. The CDR3 loop spans 15 amino acids. The CDR3 region is CASIGESSYNSPLHF. The CDR3 DNA reads TGTGCCAGCATTGGAGAGAGCTCCTATAATTCACCCCTCCACTTT.

The table lists this clonotype with many counts. The chain couples TRBV20-1 to TRBJ2-3; D is unclear. CDR3 length: 11 residues. From germline, CDR1 is DFQATT and CDR2 SNEGSKA (reference sequence). The V end lost 5 bases, the J end lost 2 bases, and 5 bases lay between the germline ends. The CDR3 nucleotides read TGCAGTGCTGCACTCACAGATACGCAGTATTTT. Amino acids: CSAALTDTQYF.

This clonotype came up many times. The V call is TRBV11-2, the J call TRBJ2-6, with 10 bases that match TRBD1. V was pared by 5 bases and J by 1 base, with 8 bases of the junction left unmatched. This CDR3 spans 18 amino acids. CDR1 and CDR2 from the germline V gene are SGHAT and FQNNGV. The CDR3 loop is CASSQTGQGLSGANVLTF. In DNA, the CDR3 is TGTGCCAGCAGCCAGACGGGACAGGGGTTGTCTGGGGCCAACGTCCTGACTTTC.

This clonotype came up many times. The chain recombines TRBV5-1 with TRBJ1-1; D is possibly TRBD1 (5 bases). CDR1 and CDR2 (germline): SGHRS, YFSETQ. The CDR3 contains 15 residues. Trimming shortened V by 4 bases and J by 5 bases, and 18 bases separated the two germline ends. CDR3 sequence: CASSKVDRFQTEAFF. CDR3 nucleotide sequence: TGCGCCAGCAGCAAGGTAGACAGATTTCAGACTGAAGCTTTCTTT.

This clonotype has ten or more counts. The V gene is TRBV7-9, the J gene TRBJ1-2; D is undetermined. The germline gives CDR1 SEHNR, CDR2 FQNEAQ (reference sequence). The V end was cut by 5 bases, the J end by 2 bases, with 12 bases between. This CDR3 is built from 14 residues. Written as DNA, the CDR3 is TGTGCCAGCAGCCCCTCGGCAGTAAACTATGGCTACACCTTC. Its translation is CASSPSAVNYGYTF.

This clonotype was seen many times. The chain links TRBV10-3 to TRBJ2-5; 9 bases agree with TRBD1. The germline V gene encodes CDR1 ENHRY and CDR2 SYGVKD. The CDR3 contains 14 residues. V lost 10 bases to trimming and J lost 2 bases; unmatched junction nucleotides: 8. CDR3 sequence reads: CASSRDRDQETQYF. The CDR3, as DNA: TGTGCCAGCAGCCGGGACAGGGATCAAGAGACCCAGTACTTC.

V gene TRBV5-1 combines with J gene TRBJ1-1; D may be TRBD1 (5 bases). The V end lost 5 bases, the J end lost 1 base, and 12 bases lay between the germline ends. The germline CDR1 and CDR2 sequences are SGHRS and YFSETQ. This CDR3 region has 14 residues. In DNA form, the CDR3 reads TGCGCCAGCAGTTCAGGGTGGGGGAACACTGAAGCTTTCTTT. This translates into CASSSGWGNTEAFF.

This clonotype has more than one count but fewer than ten. The chain combines TRBV5-4 with TRBJ2-3, with D unresolved. The CDR3 runs 14 residues. The germline V gene has CDR1 SGHNT and CDR2 YYREEE (reference sequence). Trimming took 3 bases from V and 0 from J, leaving 8 bases between them. CDR3 protein: CASSSSASTDTQYF. The CDR3 DNA reads as TGTGCCAGCAGCTCCTCTGCCAGCACAGATACGCAGTATTTT.

This clonotype was counted many times. This sequence joins TRBV7-2 and TRBJ2-1, with D possibly TRBD1 on 6 matching bases. The germline gives CDR1 SGHTA, CDR2 FQGNSA. The CDR3 loop spans 13 amino acids. The V gene lost 6 bases and the J gene lost 5 bases, with 11 bases spanning the gap. CDR3 sequence reads: CASSRQVNNEQFF. CDR3 nucleotides: TGTGCCAGCAGTCGACAGGTGAACAATGAGCAGTTCTTC.

This clonotype was seen many times. The rearrangement links TRBV9 to TRBJ2-3, with TRBD1 identical over 7 bases. In germline, CDR1 is SGDLS, CDR2 YYNGEE. The CDR3 has 15 residues. The V segment lost 0 bases and the J segment 4 bases; nucleotides outside the gene matches: 5. CDR3 protein: CASSVAYRGADTQYF. CDR3 sequence (DNA): TGTGCCAGCAGCGTAGCGTACAGGGGCGCAGATACGCAGTATTTT. The entire variable domain, with the rest obtained from reference TRBV9 and TRBJ2-3, is as follows: DSGVTQTPKHLITATGQRVTLRCSPRSGDLSVYWYQQSLDQGLQFLIQYYNGEERAKGNILERFSAQQFPDLHSELNLSSLELGDSALYFCASSVAYRGADTQYFGPGTRLTVL.

Concerning this clonotype itself: Just one base apart from a much larger clone, this may be a read error. The conserved closing phenylalanine or tryptophan is absent in this CDR3, likely reflecting a read error. This rearrangement joins TRBV7-2 to TRBJ2-7; 11 bases align to TRBD1. The V and J ends lost 3 bases and 8 bases, in that order; junction bases with no gene match: 6. This CDR3 contains 14 residues. Germline lookup yields CDR1 SGHTA and CDR2 FQGNSA. CDR3 sequence reads: CASSFGQGALQQYL. For the CDR3, the DNA is TGTGCCAGCAGCTTCGGACAGGGGGCTCTTCAGCAGTACCTC.

Ten or more counts support this clonotype. The rearrangement joins TRBV5-1 to TRBJ2-1; TRBD2 is a possible D gene (7 bases). In germline, CDR1 is SGHRS, CDR2 YFSETQ. The V end was cut by 5 bases, the J end by 8 bases, with 20 bases between. This CDR3 is built from 15 residues. The CDR3 DNA reads as TGCGCCAGCAGTGGAGGGGGGGCTGGCGACGATGAGCAGTTCTTC. Amino acids: CASSGGGAGDDEQFF.